This entry features one TCR beta chain sequence. The antigen is not known. The data stem from a study of T cells in Graves' hyperthyroidism and ophthalmopathy. Study-wide points: Most clonotypes that expanded in the thyroid above 0.001 also showed up in blood.

This CDR3 has 15 amino acids. Germline CDR1 reads LGHNA; CDR2 reads YSLEER. Trimming took 0 bases from V and 5 from J, leaving 13 bases between them. TCR beta CDR3 sequences were amplified from RNA transcripts. RT-PCR in the first round (using the HTBI primer set) targeted the TCR CDR3. MiXCR was run by TCRdb on the multiplex PCR reads, yielding one entry per CDR3 protein. The sample carries 95,000 to 110,000 distinct CDR3 sequences, about 50% recorded once. PBMCs were obtained from 10 ml fresh peripheral blood. The TCR was taken from a man aged 35 to 55 with Graves' hyperthyroidism. Sequenced input: blood. The chain joins TRBV4-3 to TRBJ2-5, with a tentative D call TRBD2 (6 bases). The CDR3 here is CASSQDGGTAETQYF. CDR3 nucleotide sequence: TGCGCCAGCAGCCAAGACGGGGGTACGGCGGAGACCCAGTACTTC.